Presented here are 21 T cell receptor beta chains from one specimen sequenced in a study of cytomegalovirus exposure and HLA in healthy donors. PCR involved 60 Vbeta and 13 Jbeta primers. TCRdb keeps only in-frame clones here, not all; method: immunoSEQ multiplex PCR. This repertoire shows under 110,000 clones, roughly four fifths found once; its top ten account for about 1.6%. Sequences were obtained from PBMCs. Every receptor here comes from a man aged 50 or older in good health and CMV-seronegative.

The V gene is TRBV6-5, the J gene TRBJ1-1; 7 bases align to TRBD1. J lost 6 bases, V lost 6 bases, and 7 bases had no gene match. The germline gives CDR1 MNHEY, CDR2 SVGAGI. The CDR3 length is 13 residues. The CDR3 sequence: CASSQGVWPEAFF. Here the CDR3 DNA reads TGTGCCAGCAGCCAGGGGGTCTGGCCTGAAGCTTTCTTT.

This clone was seen once. V and J are TRBV7-9 and TRBJ1-1; TRBD1 is a possible D gene (5 bases). Germline V lookup: CDR1 SEHNR, CDR2 FQNEAQ (reference sequence). V lost 7 bases and J lost 3, with 15 bases in between. There are 14 residues in the CDR3. CDR3 sequence reads: CASTIGRADTEAFF. The CDR3 coding sequence is TGTGCCAGCACCATCGGCAGGGCGGACACTGAAGCTTTCTTT.

In this sample, this clone turned up a few times. V and J are TRBV5-1 and TRBJ1-1; tentatively, D is TRBD1 (6 bases). V gave up 4 bases and J gave up 0 bases, with 10 bases separating them. The germline gives CDR1 SGHRS, CDR2 YFSETQ. This CDR3 spans 14 amino acids. The CDR3 nucleotides read TGCGCCAGCAGCCCACAGGGAGTGAACACTGAAGCTTTCTTT. Translation gives CASSPQGVNTEAFF.

The chain uses TRBV2 and TRBJ1-1, with 10 bases lining up with TRBD1. Germline CDR1 reads SNHLY; CDR2 reads FYNNEI. V lost 6 bases and J lost 3; bases outside the gene matches: 10. This CDR3 has 16 amino acids. The CDR3 region has the DNA TGTGCCAGCAGAATCGGGCTCGGACAGGGGGACACTGAAGCTTTCTTT. Amino acids: CASRIGLGQGDTEAFF.

This chain links TRBV7-8 with TRBJ2-1, with TRBD2 matching 11 bases. Trimming removed 0 bases from V and 6 bases from J; junction bases left unmatched: 7. The V gene's germline CDR1 is SGHVS and CDR2 FQNEAQ. The CDR3 has 17 residues. CDR3 in DNA: TGTGCCAGCAGCTTAGCGGAGGGACTAGCGGAGATCAATGAGCAGTTCTTC. It codes for CASSLAEGLAEINEQFF.

In its sample, this clone was seen a few times. The chain employs TRBV6-5 and TRBJ1-1; no clear D. Germline V CDR1 and CDR2: MNHEY, SVGAGI. V was shortened by 2 bases and J by 6 bases, with 13 bases between the two germline ends. There are 14 residues in the CDR3. Here the CDR3 DNA reads TGTGCCAGCAGTTACAGTTCCGGTCGGGCTGAAGCTTTCTTT. Translated: CASSYSSGRAEAFF.

Here the CDR3 reads CASSYSRGNEQYV. The CDR3 DNA sequence: TGTGCCAGCAGTTACTCGAGAGGGAACGAGCAGTACGTC. The J gene is TRBJ2-7, the V gene TRBV6-5; the D gene is possibly TRBD2 (5 bases). This CDR3 spans 13 amino acids. Germline-derived CDR1 and CDR2 are MNHEY and SVGAGI. The V end was cut by 0 bases, the J end by 5 bases, with 8 bases between.

This clone was counted once. The chain employs TRBV7-8 and TRBJ2-4; TRBD2 might be the D (7 bases). Germline lookup yields CDR1 SGHVS and CDR2 FQNEAQ. The V and J ends lost 1 base and 2 bases respectively, with 15 bases between them. This CDR3 spans 17 amino acids. The CDR3 coding sequence is TGTGCCAGCAGCTTAGAGGGGGGGGGCGCGACCAAAAACATTCAGTACTTC. Its protein product is CASSLEGGGATKNIQYF. The full variable domain, in which reference TRBV7-8 and TRBJ2-4 provide the parts outside the CDR3, is GAGVSQSPRYKVAKRGQDVALRCDPISGHVSLFWYQQALGQGPEFLTYFQNEAQLDKSGLPSDRFFAERPEGSVSTLKIQRTQQEDSAVYLCASSLEGGGATKNIQYFGAGTRLSVL.

The chain employs TRBV6-6 and TRBJ1-3, with D tentatively TRBD1 (6 bases). The CDR3 length is 14 residues. Trimming left V 5 bases short and J 4 bases short, with 12 bases between. The germline gives CDR1 MNHNY, CDR2 SVGAGI (reference sequence). CDR3 protein: CASSLQGLGNTIYF. In nucleotides, the CDR3 is TGTGCCAGCAGTCTACAGGGTTTGGGAAACACCATATATTTT.

The chain uses TRBV2 and TRBJ2-7, with 10 bases that match TRBD1. This CDR3 region has 14 residues. Germline CDR1 and CDR2: SNHLY and FYNNEI. The trim removed 4 bases at V and 2 bases at J, leaving 2 bases unmatched. CDR3 sequence (DNA): TGTGCCAGCAGTGCCGGGACAGGGGCCTACGAGCAGTACTTC. This encodes CASSAGTGAYEQYF.

A single count supports this clone. The chain combines TRBV6-6 with TRBJ1-3, with TRBD1 matching over 7 bases. After removal of 6 bases from V and 0 bases from J, the junction contained 8 bases not matched to a gene. CDR3 length: 16 residues. Germline CDR1 and CDR2: MNHNY and SVGAGI (reference sequence). CDR3 amino acids: CASSAGDSSSGNTIYF. DNA of the CDR3: TGTGCCAGCAGCGCAGGGGACAGTAGCTCTGGAAACACCATATATTTT.

The rearrangement joins TRBV5-1 to TRBJ1-2; D is perhaps TRBD1 (5 bases). Germline V gene data show CDR1 as SGHRS and CDR2 as YFSETQ. The CDR3 runs 16 residues. Trimming took 3 bases from V and 2 from J, leaving 17 bases between them. CDR3 in DNA: TGCGCCAGCAGCTCAAGGGGTACCCACGCAAACTATGGCTACACCTTC. This codes for CASSSRGTHANYGYTF.

The CDR3 loop reads CASSSSRQGWTDTQYF. Written as DNA, the CDR3 is TGTGCCAGCAGCTCATCTCGACAGGGGTGGACAGATACGCAGTATTTT. The rearrangement links TRBV7-9 to TRBJ2-3; 8 nucleotides agree with TRBD1. Germline CDR1 is SEHNR and CDR2 is FQNEAQ (reference sequence). V dropped 4 bases and J dropped 3; count of bases not matched to a gene: 9. This CDR3 has 16 residues.

The chain joins TRBV5-4 to TRBJ1-2; TRBD1 matches 8 bases. Germline V gives CDR1 SGHNT, CDR2 YYREEE (reference sequence). V lost 6 bases and J lost 4; bases outside the gene matches: 8. This CDR3 contains 14 residues. The CDR3 nucleotides read TGTGCCAGCATCAAACAGGGGGAAGGCTATGGCTACACCTTC. It encodes CASIKQGEGYGYTF. Supplemented by reference TRBV5-4 and TRBJ1-2, the full variable domain reads ETGVTQSPTHLIKTRGQQVTLRCSSQSGHNTVSWYQQALGQGPQFIFQYYREEENGRGNFPPRFSGLQFPNYSSELNVNALELDDSALYLCASIKQGEGYGYTFGSGTRLTVV.

The gene calls are TRBV6-6 and TRBJ1-5; TRBD1 might be the D (5 bases). V dropped 0 bases and J dropped 7 bases, with 13 bases sitting between them. The CDR3 has 15 residues. Germline V lookup: CDR1 MNHNY, CDR2 SVGAGI (reference sequence). For the CDR3, the DNA is TGTGCCAGCAGTTACTCGGCTGGGGCTGGCCAGCCCCAGCATTTT. It specifies CASSYSAGAGQPQHF.

V and J are TRBV27 and TRBJ1-1; D gene unclear. The germline V gene has CDR1 MNHEY and CDR2 SMNVEV (reference sequence). The ends were cut back, 2 bases at V and 5 bases at J, with 15 bases in the middle. The CDR3 has 15 residues. CDR3 sequence (DNA): TGTGCCAGCAGTTTAAGAGGAGCCGGGGAAACTGAAGCTTTCTTT. Translation gives CASSLRGAGETEAFF.

The chain uses TRBV11-3 and TRBJ2-2, with D perhaps matching TRBD1 (5 bases). Germline V gene sequence: CDR1 SGHNT, CDR2 YENEEA. V shed 1 base and J shed 1 base, with 13 bases lying between them. CDR3 size: 17 residues. This chain's CDR3 is CASSLGGIGQNTGELFF. The CDR3 DNA is TGTGCCAGCAGCTTAGGTGGTATAGGACAGAACACCGGGGAGCTGTTTTTT.

This chain links TRBV19 with TRBJ1-1, with TRBD1 matching over 10 bases. J lost 1 base, V lost 7 bases, and 15 bases had no gene match. This CDR3 has 18 residues. Per the germline V gene, CDR1 is LNHDA and CDR2 is SQIVND (reference sequence). CDR3 sequence (DNA): TGTGCCAGTAAGGTTGTTCAGAGACAGGGGGCGTCGAACACTGAAGCTTTCTTT. It is translated as CASKVVQRQGASNTEAFF.

The J gene is TRBJ1-1, the V gene TRBV30, with 10 positions matching TRBD1. The CDR3 sequence is 16 residues long. V lost 3 bases, J lost 5 bases, and 12 bases stayed unmatched. The V gene's germline CDR1 is GTSNPN and CDR2 SVGIG (reference sequence). CDR3 nucleotides: TGTGCCTGGAGCCGAATAAGGACAGGGGGTTCAACTGAAGCTTTCTTT. Protein product: CAWSRIRTGGSTEAFF.

This chain uses TRBV7-2 with TRBJ1-2; possible D gene TRBD1, 5 bases. V was pared by 4 bases and J by 5 bases, with 14 bases between. Germline CDR1 reads SGHTA; CDR2 reads FQGNSA. This CDR3 has 14 amino acids. The CDR3 loop reads CASSSSTVLYGYTF. CDR3 nucleotide sequence: TGTGCCAGCAGCTCCTCGACAGTCCTATATGGCTACACCTTC.

The chain joins TRBV7-2 to TRBJ2-1, with 8 bases fitting TRBD2. This CDR3 contains 16 residues. J lost 3 bases, V lost 2 bases, and 6 bases had no gene match. Germline V CDR1 and CDR2: SGHTA, FQGNSA. The CDR3 region is CASSLWAGGHYNEQFF. The CDR3 nucleotides read TGTGCCAGCAGCTTATGGGCGGGGGGACACTACAATGAGCAGTTCTTC.